Listed below are T cell receptor beta chains from one sample, sequenced in a study of T cell repertoires in cytomegalovirus infection. These receptors have no identified antigens. TCRdb passed the reads through MiXCR, listing each CDR3 protein once. Seen here are hundreds of thousands of distinct CDR3 sequences, around 30% observed once, and the top ten hold about an eighth. Source: cultured CD8+ T cells from PBMCs, taken from culture after CMV antigen stimulation. Every receptor here comes from a human donor in good health (CMV status not recorded). Some clones in this sample may be carry-over from other donors' samples. The CDR3 runs from the conserved cysteine through the conserved F or W. The D gene is left open where the match is weak. Clone sizes are given selectively: once, few, many, or a class where the clone is expanded.

J: TRBJ1-1; D: -; V: TRBV7-9; length: 16; size: -; CDR3: CASSPNSEAEGTEAFF; DNA: TGTGCCAGCAGCCCCAACAGCGAGGCTGAGGGCACTGAAGCTTTCTTT
J: TRBJ1-6; D: TRBD1; V: TRBV19; length: 19; size: few; CDR3: CASSIAETGGELRNSPLHF; DNA: TGTGCCAGTAGTATAGCCGAGACAGGGGGCGAATTGAGGAATTCACCCCTCCACTTT
J: TRBJ2-5; D: TRBD1; V: TRBV29-1; length: 19; size: few; CDR3: CSVVPLLRPGTGHQETQYF; DNA: TGCAGCGTGGTCCCCCTACTTCGTCCCGGGACAGGGCACCAAGAGACCCAGTACTTC
J: TRBJ2-2; D: TRBD2; V: TRBV24-1; length: 17; size: -; CDR3: CATSGLAGGRNTGELFF; DNA: TGTGCCACCTCCGGACTAGCGGGGGGGCGGAACACCGGGGAGCTGTTTTTT
J: TRBJ2-3; D: TRBD2; V: TRBV7-9; length: 19; size: many; CDR3: CASSLALGLGLASTDTQYF; DNA: TGTGCCAGCAGCTTAGCGCTCGGGTTGGGACTAGCAAGCACAGATACGCAGTATTTT
J: TRBJ1-1; D: TRBD1; V: TRBV27; length: 15; size: -; CDR3: CASNLNRGSSTEAFF; DNA: TGTGCCAGCAACCTAAACAGGGGGAGTAGCACTGAAGCTTTCTTT
J: TRBJ1-1; D: -; V: TRBV4-1; length: 13; size: -; CDR3: CASTSGAYTEAFF; DNA: TGTGCCAGCACTTCAGGGGCATACACTGAAGCTTTCTTT
J: TRBJ2-1; D: -; V: TRBV12-3/TRBV12-4; length: 14; size: -; CDR3: CASSLDTSHNEQFF; DNA: TGTGCCAGCAGTTTGGACACCTCTCACAATGAGCAGTTCTTC
J: TRBJ1-5; D: -; V: TRBV20-1; length: 15; size: few; CDR3: CSARDGTGAIQPQHF; DNA: TGCAGTGCTAGAGATGGGACGGGGGCGATTCAGCCCCAGCATTTT
J: TRBJ1-2; D: -; V: TRBV7-3; length: 14; size: -; CDR3: CASSLTPGHYGYTF; DNA: TGTGCCAGCAGCTTAACCCCGGGGCACTATGGCTACACCTTC
J: TRBJ2-1; D: -; V: TRBV10-3; length: 14; size: many; CDR3: CAISAGGEYNEQFF; DNA: TGTGCCATCAGTGCAGGGGGGGAGTACAATGAGCAGTTCTTC
J: TRBJ2-7; D: -; V: TRBV5-8; length: 14; size: -; CDR3: CASSSLEGPQEQYF; DNA: TGTGCCAGCAGCTCCCTCGAGGGACCTCAAGAGCAGTACTTC
J: TRBJ2-7; D: -; V: TRBV27; length: 13; size: few; CDR3: CASAAGVGYEQYF; DNA: TGTGCCAGCGCGGCCGGGGTAGGCTACGAGCAGTACTTC
J: TRBJ1-2; D: -; V: TRBV19; length: 15; size: -; CDR3: CATEGQVDFNYGYTF; DNA: TGTGCCACCGAGGGGCAGGTGGATTTTAACTATGGCTACACCTTC
J: TRBJ1-5; D: -; V: TRBV19; length: 16; size: few; CDR3: CASSIAEMKLDQPQHF; DNA: TGTGCCAGTAGTATAGCTGAGATGAAGCTGGATCAGCCCCAGCATTTT
J: TRBJ2-2; D: -; V: TRBV28; length: 16; size: few; CDR3: CASSINLEARTGELFF; DNA: TGTGCCAGCAGTATTAATCTCGAAGCACGCACCGGGGAGCTGTTTTTT